This entry features one T cell receptor (beta chain) sequence. Original methodology: It was from reference gene primer amplification that nucleated cell counts were estimated. Repertoires were generated with immunoSEQ multiplex PCR, while TCRdb's copy carries only in-frame clones and drops some. The V and J calls and clone size were taken over from that table, and D and trimming were inferred from the DNA. The sample holds fewer than 350,000 clones, about 76% seen once. This specimen comes from a study of blood T cell repertoires in COVID-19. Study in general: There were acute and convalescent COVID-19 samples, and they came from the United States, Italy and Spain. Sources were T cells, B-cell-depleted T cells, or PBMCs; the material itself was cDNA or gDNA.

V was trimmed by 4 bases and J by 0 bases, leaving 10 bases between them. The CDR3 contains 15 residues. Germline-derived CDR1 and CDR2 are LNHDA and SQIVND (reference sequence). The sequencing sample was made of peripheral blood. The sequence was obtained from a woman aged 60 to 75 with active or convalescent COVID-19. The chain uses TRBV19 and TRBJ1-3; no clear D. The CDR3: CASSRRLFSGNTIYF. In nucleotides, the CDR3 is TGTGCCAGTAGTAGGCGGCTATTCTCTGGAAACACCATATATTTT.